The following is a T cell receptor (beta chain) sequence with its context. Its antigen remains unidentified. Amplified TCR beta CDR3 regions derived from RNA transcripts. First-round RT-PCR targeting the TCR CDR3 was performed with the HTBI primer set. TCRdb independently ran MiXCR on the multiplex PCR reads; one entry per CDR3 protein. The sample yields about 690,000 distinct CDR3 sequences, around 15% seen once. No ophthalmopathy progression within 18 months constituted stable Graves' hyperthyroidism. Diagnoses used clinical symptoms, serum thyroxine and TRAb, thyroid ultrasound and orbital computed tomography. This sample is part of a study of T cells in Graves' hyperthyroidism and ophthalmopathy. Study-wide context: Peripheral blood was taken when the disease was first diagnosed, before any treatment began. Notes on the study in general: Also found in blood were most expanded thyroid clonotypes above 0.001.

This CDR3 spans 14 amino acids. Trimming removed 6 bases from V and 0 bases from J, with 12 bases in between. Germline CDR1 SQVTM, CDR2 ANQGSEA. The clonotype comes from a man aged 50 to 60 with Graves' hyperthyroidism. The V call is TRBV29-1, the J call TRBJ2-1; D gene unclear. Sequencing was carried out using blood. In nucleotides, the CDR3 is TGCAGCGTCGCCGACCCAAGCTCCTACAATGAGCAGTTCTTC. Protein: CSVADPSSYNEQFF.